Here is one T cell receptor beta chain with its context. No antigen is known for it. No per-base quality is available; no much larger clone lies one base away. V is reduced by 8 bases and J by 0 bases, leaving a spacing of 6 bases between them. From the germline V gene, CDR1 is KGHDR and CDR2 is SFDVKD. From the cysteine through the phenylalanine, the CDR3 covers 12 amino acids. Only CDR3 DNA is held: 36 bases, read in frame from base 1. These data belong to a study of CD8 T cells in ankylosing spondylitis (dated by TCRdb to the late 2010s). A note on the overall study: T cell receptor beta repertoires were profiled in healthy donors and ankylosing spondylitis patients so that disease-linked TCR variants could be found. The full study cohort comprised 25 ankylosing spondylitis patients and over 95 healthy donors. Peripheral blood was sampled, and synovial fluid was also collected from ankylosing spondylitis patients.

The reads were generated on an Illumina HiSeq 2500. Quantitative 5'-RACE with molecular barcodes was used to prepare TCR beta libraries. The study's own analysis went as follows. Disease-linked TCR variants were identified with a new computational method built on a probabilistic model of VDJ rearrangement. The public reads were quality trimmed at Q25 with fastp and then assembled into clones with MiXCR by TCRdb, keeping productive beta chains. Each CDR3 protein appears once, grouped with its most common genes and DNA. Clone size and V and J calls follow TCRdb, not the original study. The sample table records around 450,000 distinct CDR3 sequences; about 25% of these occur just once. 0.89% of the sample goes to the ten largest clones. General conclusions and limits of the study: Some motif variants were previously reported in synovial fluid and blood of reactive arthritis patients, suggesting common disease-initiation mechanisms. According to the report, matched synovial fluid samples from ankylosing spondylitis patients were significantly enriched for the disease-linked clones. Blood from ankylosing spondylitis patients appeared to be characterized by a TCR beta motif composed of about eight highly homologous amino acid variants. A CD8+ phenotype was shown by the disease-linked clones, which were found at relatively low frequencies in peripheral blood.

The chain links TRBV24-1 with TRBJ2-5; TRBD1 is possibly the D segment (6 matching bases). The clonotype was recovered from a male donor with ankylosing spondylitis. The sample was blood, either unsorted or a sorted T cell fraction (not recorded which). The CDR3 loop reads CATKGDQETQYF. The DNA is TGTGCCACCAAGGGGGACCAAGAGACCCAGTACTTC.